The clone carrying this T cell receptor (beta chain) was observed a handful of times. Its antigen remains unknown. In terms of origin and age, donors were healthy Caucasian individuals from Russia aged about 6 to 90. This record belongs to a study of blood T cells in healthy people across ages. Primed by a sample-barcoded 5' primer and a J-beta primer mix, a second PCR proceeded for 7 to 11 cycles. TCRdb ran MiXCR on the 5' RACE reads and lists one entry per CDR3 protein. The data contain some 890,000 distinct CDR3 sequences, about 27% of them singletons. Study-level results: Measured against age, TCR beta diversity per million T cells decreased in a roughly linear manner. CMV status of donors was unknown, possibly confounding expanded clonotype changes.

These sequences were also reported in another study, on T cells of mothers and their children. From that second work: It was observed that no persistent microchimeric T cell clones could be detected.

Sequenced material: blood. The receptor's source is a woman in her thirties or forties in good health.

CDR3 DNA: TGTGCCAGCAGCCCCTCGGGGGCGCAGGGGGAAGCTTTCTTT. Its protein is CASSPSGAQGEAFF. The genes are TRBV6-5 and TRBJ1-1, with a possible D match to TRBD1 (6 bases). This CDR3 has 14 residues. V lost 6 bases and J lost 8, with 19 bases in between. Germline V gives CDR1 MNHEY, CDR2 SVGAGI.